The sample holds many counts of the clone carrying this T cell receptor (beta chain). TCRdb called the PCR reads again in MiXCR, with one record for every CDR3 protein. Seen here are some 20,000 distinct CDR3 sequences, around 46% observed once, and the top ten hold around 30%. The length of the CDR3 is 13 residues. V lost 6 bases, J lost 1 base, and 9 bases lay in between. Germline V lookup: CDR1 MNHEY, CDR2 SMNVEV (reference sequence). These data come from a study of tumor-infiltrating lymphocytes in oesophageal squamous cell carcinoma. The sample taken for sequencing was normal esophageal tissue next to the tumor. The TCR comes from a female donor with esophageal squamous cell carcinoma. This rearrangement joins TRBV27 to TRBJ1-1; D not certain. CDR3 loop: CASSRRGNTEAFF. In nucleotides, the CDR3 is TGTGCCAGCAGCCGCAGAGGGAACACTGAAGCTTTCTTT.